Below are 22 T cell receptor beta chains sequenced from a single sample in a study of T cells in tuberculosis. Profiling relied on immunoSEQ multiplex PCR, and the TCRdb table lists in-frame clones only, not all of them. The sample lists 30,000 to 35,000 clones, about 90% occurring once. The sample consisted of PBMCs. Receptors were obtained from a donor aged 10-29 years with latent tuberculosis or without tuberculosis infection. Some clones in this sample may be carry-over from other donors' samples.

The chain combines TRBV28 with TRBJ2-7; 7 nucleotides match TRBD1. The CDR3 has 15 residues. Germline V gives CDR1 MDHEN, CDR2 SYDVKM. The J segment lost 3 bases and the V segment lost 4 bases, leaving 9 bases of the junction unmatched. The CDR3 coding sequence is TGTGCCAGCAGTTGGGACAGACGCCTTAGCTACGAGCAGTACTTC. It specifies CASSWDRRLSYEQYF.

The chain carries TRBV28 and TRBJ2-3; 8 bases fit TRBD2. Trimming took 5 bases from V and 2 from J; bases not matched to a gene: 6. Germline lookup yields CDR1 MDHEN and CDR2 SYDVKM. The CDR3 is 15 amino acids. CDR3 in amino acids: CASSPAGVYTDTQYF. CDR3 DNA sequence: TGTGCCAGCAGTCCAGCGGGAGTCTACACAGATACGCAGTATTTT.

The chain has TRBV5-1 and TRBJ2-3, with TRBD1 matching 7 bases. Germline CDR1 reads SGHRS; CDR2 reads YFSETQ. The CDR3 spans 20 residues. Germline trimming cut 1 base from V and 6 bases from J; bases unmatched to any gene: 23. The CDR3, as DNA: TGCGCCAGCAGCTTGTTGTTCGGGCTGTCCGGGACAGTCCCCCGGGATACGCAGTATTTT. It is translated as CASSLLFGLSGTVPRDTQYF.

The chain employs TRBV7-9 and TRBJ2-7, with TRBD2 matching over 7 bases. The J segment lost 2 bases and the V segment lost 0 bases, leaving 7 bases of the junction unmatched. The germline gives CDR1 SEHNR, CDR2 FQNEAQ (reference sequence). The CDR3 contains 16 residues. In nucleotides, the CDR3 is TGTGCCAGCAGCTTAGCGGGAGCTAGCGGTACCTACGAGCAGTACTTC. This encodes CASSLAGASGTYEQYF.

This chain uses TRBV6-4 with TRBJ1-2; D may be TRBD1 (6 bases). The germline gives CDR1 MRHNA, CDR2 SNTAGT. This CDR3 contains 14 residues. The V and J ends lost 2 bases and 4 bases respectively, with 11 bases between them. CDR3 nucleotide sequence: TGTGCCAGCAGTGACCTCGACAGGCTCTATGGCTACACCTTC. Translating gives CASSDLDRLYGYTF.

V usage is TRBV10-3 and J usage is TRBJ1-6; TRBD1 aligns across 7 bases. The CDR3 totals 16 residues. The germline V gene encodes CDR1 ENHRY and CDR2 SYGVKD. Losses at the gene ends were 6 bases for V and 8 bases for J; bases not matched to a gene: 13. The CDR3 DNA reads as TGTGCCATCAGCCAACGAGGACAGGAAGGTGATTCACCCCTCCACTTT. Residues: CAISQRGQEGDSPLHF.

The chain recombines TRBV13 with TRBJ2-2, with TRBD1 as a possible D gene (6 bases). V shed 1 base and J shed 5 bases, with 14 bases lying between them. The CDR3 has 16 residues. Germline CDR1 is PRHDT and CDR2 is FYEKMQ (reference sequence). The CDR3: CASSLAGDKRTGELFF. The CDR3 nucleotides are TGTGCCAGCAGCTTAGCCGGGGACAAAAGGACCGGGGAGCTGTTTTTT.

The chain couples TRBV6-5 to TRBJ2-1; the match to TRBD1 covers 9 bases. V was clipped by 0 bases and J by 3 bases; unmatched bases: 3. This CDR3 spans 16 amino acids. Germline V gene data show CDR1 as MNHEY and CDR2 as SVGAGI. The CDR3 region is CASSYSKTGGYNEQFF. CDR3 nucleotide sequence: TGTGCCAGCAGTTACTCGAAGACAGGGGGCTACAATGAGCAGTTCTTC.

The rearrangement joins TRBV27 to TRBJ2-7; 9 nucleotides match TRBD1. CDR3 length equals 16 residues. Germline V gives CDR1 MNHEY, CDR2 SMNVEV (reference sequence). Germline trimming cut 3 bases from V and 5 bases from J; bases unmatched to any gene: 11. The CDR3 DNA reads TGTGCCAGCAGTTTCACCCTCGGACAGGGGCTCCACGAGCAGTACTTC. Translated, it gives CASSFTLGQGLHEQYF.

The chain uses TRBV11-2 and TRBJ1-2, with D possibly TRBD1 on 5 matching bases. From germline, CDR1 is SGHAT and CDR2 FQNNGV. The CDR3 has 13 amino acids. Trimming removed 3 bases at V and 4 bases at J, with 9 bases between. The CDR3 region is CASSFQGAYGYTF. The CDR3 region has the DNA TGTGCCAGCAGCTTTCAAGGGGCCTATGGCTACACCTTC.

This chain joins TRBV5-1 and TRBJ1-1; no definite D call. From germline, CDR1 is SGHRS and CDR2 YFSETQ. CDR3 length equals 11 residues. Trimming cost V 0 bases and J 11 bases, with 8 bases left between them. CDR3 sequence (DNA): TGCGCCAGCAGCTTGGCCGGGGATGCTTTCTTT. Translating gives CASSLAGDAFF.

The chain uses TRBV6-1 and TRBJ2-7; D is undetermined. The length of the CDR3 is 11 residues. Deletions cut 3 bases from V and 4 bases from J, with 4 bases between. The germline CDR1 and CDR2 sequences are MNHNS and SASEGT. The CDR3 bases are TGTGCCAGCAGTGAGGCTTACGAGCAGTACTTC. This gives the protein CASSEAYEQYF.

The V call is TRBV5-5, the J call TRBJ2-3; 14 nucleotides match TRBD2. Germline-derived CDR1 and CDR2 are SGHKS and YYEKEE (reference sequence). V trimming: 5 bases; J trimming: 3 bases; junction bases outside the gene matches: 8. There are 17 residues in the CDR3. The CDR3 here is CASRPGTSGGETDTQYF. DNA for the CDR3: TGTGCCAGCAGACCGGGGACTAGCGGGGGAGAAACAGATACGCAGTATTTT.

This clone was seen a single time. The genes are TRBV5-1 and TRBJ1-4, with 12 bases lining up with TRBD1. Looked up from germline, CDR1 is SGHRS and CDR2 is YFSETQ. Trimming at V came to 3 bases and at J to 4 bases, leaving 4 bases not matched to a gene. The CDR3 loop spans 16 amino acids. CDR3 sequence: CASSSGQGALNEKLFF. CDR3 DNA sequence: TGCGCCAGCAGCTCGGGACAGGGGGCGCTTAATGAAAAACTGTTTTTT.

In this sample, this clone turned up once. J is TRBJ2-1 and V is TRBV7-2; 9 bases match TRBD2. CDR1 and CDR2 from the germline V gene are SGHTA and FQGNSA. The V and J ends lost 5 bases and 9 bases, in that order; junction bases with no gene match: 8. The CDR3 consists of 14 residues. The CDR3 here is CASSGGAGGGEQFF. The CDR3, as DNA: TGTGCCAGCAGCGGGGGCGCGGGGGGGGGTGAGCAGTTCTTC. The full variable domain, in which reference TRBV7-2 and TRBJ2-1 provide the parts outside the CDR3, is GAGVSQSPSNKVTEKGKDVELRCDPISGHTALYWYRQSLGQGLEFLIYFQGNSAPDKSGLPSDRFSAERTGGSVSTLTIQRTQQEDSAVYLCASSGGAGGGEQFFGPGTRLTVL.

About this clone: The limits of the CDR3 on the DNA are not certain, so only TCRdb's listed CDR3 is given. The chain has TRBV6-5 and TRBJ2-1; the table assigns TRBD1, which was not confirmed against the DNA. Germline V lookup: CDR1 MNHEY, CDR2 SVGAGI. From its first to its last residue, the CDR3 has 13 amino acids. CDR3 sequence reads: CASSTSGQLTGIF.

The chain couples TRBV6-1 to TRBJ2-7; the match to TRBD1 covers 10 bases. The length of the CDR3 is 16 residues. Losses at the gene ends were 4 bases for V and 1 base for J; bases not matched to a gene: 7. Germline V gene data show CDR1 as MNHNS and CDR2 as SASEGT. The CDR3 DNA reads TGTGCCAGCAGTGCCCGGCCGGGACAGGGGTCCTACGAGCAGTACTTC. This sequence encodes CASSARPGQGSYEQYF.

The V and J genes are TRBV11-3 and TRBJ1-1; maybe TRBD1 (5 bases). The CDR3 contains 14 residues. Germline values: CDR1 SGHNT, CDR2 YENEEA. The ends were cut back, 5 bases at V and 0 bases at J, with 10 bases in the middle. CDR3 in amino acids: CASSAGRLNTEAFF. The CDR3 DNA reads as TGTGCCAGCAGCGCGGGACGGTTGAACACTGAAGCTTTCTTT.

V usage is TRBV4-1 and J usage is TRBJ2-1; D is possibly TRBD2 (5 bases). V was pared by 4 bases and J by 4 bases, with 17 bases between. The CDR3 contains 16 residues. Germline V CDR1 and CDR2: MGHRA, YSYEKL. In DNA, the CDR3 is TGCGCCAGCAGCCTCCCCGCGGGTACGGCGTACAATGAGCAGTTCTTC. This gives the protein CASSLPAGTAYNEQFF.

The chain combines TRBV13 with TRBJ1-4, with 7 bases fitting TRBD1. This CDR3 has 14 residues. CDR1 and CDR2 from the germline V gene are PRHDT and FYEKMQ (reference sequence). Germline trimming cut 5 bases from V and 7 bases from J; bases unmatched to any gene: 7. The CDR3 bases are TGTGCCAGCAGCGTATCAGGGGGAGTTGAAAAACTGTTTTTT. Translation gives CASSVSGGVEKLFF.

The gene calls are TRBV12-5 and TRBJ1-2, with 9 bases that match TRBD1. The CDR3 has 15 residues. The ends lost 2 bases at V and 7 bases at J; junction bases unmatched: 8. Germline V gene lookup returns CDR1 LGHNT and CDR2 FRNRAP. The DNA for the CDR3 is TGTGCTAGTGGTTTGCCGCCGGGACAGGGTCCTGGCTACACCTTC. It is translated as CASGLPPGQGPGYTF.

V is TRBV7-2 and J is TRBJ2-2; maybe TRBD2 (6 bases). From germline, CDR1 is SGHTA and CDR2 FQGNSA. The V end was cut by 2 bases, the J end by 2 bases, with 9 bases between. This CDR3 is 15 amino acids long. CDR3 region: CASSLSSGNTGELFF. CDR3 coding DNA: TGTGCCAGCAGCTTAAGTAGCGGAAACACCGGGGAGCTGTTTTTT. Full variable domain (missing parts from reference TRBV7-2 and TRBJ2-2): GAGVSQSPSNKVTEKGKDVELRCDPISGHTALYWYRQSLGQGLEFLIYFQGNSAPDKSGLPSDRFSAERTGGSVSTLTIQRTQQEDSAVYLCASSLSSGNTGELFFGEGSRLTVL.